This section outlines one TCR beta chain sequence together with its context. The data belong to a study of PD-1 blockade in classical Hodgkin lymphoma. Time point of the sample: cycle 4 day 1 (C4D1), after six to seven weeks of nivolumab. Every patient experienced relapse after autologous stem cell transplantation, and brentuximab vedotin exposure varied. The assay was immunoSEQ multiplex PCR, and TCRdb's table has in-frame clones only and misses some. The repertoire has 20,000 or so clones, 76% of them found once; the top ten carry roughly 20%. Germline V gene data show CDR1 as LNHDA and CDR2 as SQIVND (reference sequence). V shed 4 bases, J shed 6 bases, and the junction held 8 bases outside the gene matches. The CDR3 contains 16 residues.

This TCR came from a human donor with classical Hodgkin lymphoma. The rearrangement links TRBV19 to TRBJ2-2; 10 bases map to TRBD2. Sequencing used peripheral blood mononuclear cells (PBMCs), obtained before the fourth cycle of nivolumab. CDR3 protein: CASSRTSGALSGELFF. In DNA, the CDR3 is TGTGCCAGTAGTAGAACTAGCGGGGCTCTTTCCGGGGAGCTGTTTTTT.